The clone carrying this T cell receptor (beta chain) was recorded at least ten times. The CDR3 length is 14 residues. The V end was cut by 2 bases, the J end by 0 bases, with 5 bases between. Germline V CDR1 and CDR2: DFQATT, SNEGSKA (reference sequence). This sample was taken from a study of Graves' ophthalmopathy and Graves' hyperthyroidism. From RNA, the CDR3 regions of TCR beta chains were amplified and sequenced. RT-PCR with HTBI primers came first, then second-round multiplex PCR. TCRdb re-called the multiplex PCR reads through MiXCR, storing one row per CDR3 protein. The sample has approximately 1.2 million distinct CDR3 sequences, about 38% seen once.

The sequenced material came from peripheral blood or thyroid tissue (not recorded which). The V call is TRBV20-1, the J call TRBJ2-6; no definite D call. The receptor comes from an adult man with Graves' hyperthyroidism. The CDR3 DNA sequence: TGCAGTGCTAGACCGGGCTCTGGGGCCAACGTCCTGACTTTC. This codes for CSARPGSGANVLTF.